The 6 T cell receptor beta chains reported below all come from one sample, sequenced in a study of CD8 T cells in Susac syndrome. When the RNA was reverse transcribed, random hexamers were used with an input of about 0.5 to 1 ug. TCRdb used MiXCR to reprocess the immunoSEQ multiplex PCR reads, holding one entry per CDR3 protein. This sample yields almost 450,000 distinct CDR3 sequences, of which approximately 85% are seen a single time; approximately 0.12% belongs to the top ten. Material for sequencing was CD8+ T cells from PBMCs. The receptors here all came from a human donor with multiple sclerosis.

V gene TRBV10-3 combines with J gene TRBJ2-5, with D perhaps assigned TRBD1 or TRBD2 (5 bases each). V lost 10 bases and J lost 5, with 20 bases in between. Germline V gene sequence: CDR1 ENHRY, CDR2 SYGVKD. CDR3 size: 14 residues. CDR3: CAKSETTAEETQYF. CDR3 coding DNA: TGTGCCAAAAGCGAAACGACAGCGGAGGAGACCCAGTACTTC.

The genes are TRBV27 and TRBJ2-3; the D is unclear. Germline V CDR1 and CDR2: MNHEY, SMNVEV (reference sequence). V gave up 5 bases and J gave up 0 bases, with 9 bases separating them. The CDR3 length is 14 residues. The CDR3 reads CASSMSDSTDTQYF. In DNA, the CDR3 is TGTGCCAGCAGTATGTCGGACAGCACAGATACGCAGTATTTT.

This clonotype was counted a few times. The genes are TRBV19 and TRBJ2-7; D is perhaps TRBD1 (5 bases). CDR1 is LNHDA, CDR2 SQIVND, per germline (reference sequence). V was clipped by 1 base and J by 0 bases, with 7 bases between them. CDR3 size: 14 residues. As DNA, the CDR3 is TGTGCCAGTAGTATAGCCCAGGGCTCCTACGAGCAGTACTTC. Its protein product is CASSIAQGSYEQYF.

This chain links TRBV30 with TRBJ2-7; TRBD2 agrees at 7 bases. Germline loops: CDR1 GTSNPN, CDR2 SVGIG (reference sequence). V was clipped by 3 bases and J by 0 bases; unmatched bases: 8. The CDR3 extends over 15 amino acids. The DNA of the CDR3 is TGTGCCTGGAGCTCTACTAGCGTACTCTCCTACGAGCAGTACTTC. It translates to CAWSSTSVLSYEQYF.

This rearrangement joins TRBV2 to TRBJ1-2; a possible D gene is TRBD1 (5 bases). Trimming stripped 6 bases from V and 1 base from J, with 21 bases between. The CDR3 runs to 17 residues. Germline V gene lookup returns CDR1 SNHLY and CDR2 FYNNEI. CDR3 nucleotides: TGTGCCAGCAGCCTTACAGGACTAAAAAGGTTTAACTATGGCTACACCTTC. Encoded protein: CASSLTGLKRFNYGYTF.

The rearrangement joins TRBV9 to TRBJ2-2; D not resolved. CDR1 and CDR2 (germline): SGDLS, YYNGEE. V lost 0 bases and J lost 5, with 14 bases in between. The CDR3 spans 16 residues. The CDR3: CASSVGSSFGTGELFF. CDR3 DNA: TGTGCCAGCAGCGTAGGGTCTAGTTTTGGAACCGGGGAGCTGTTTTTT.